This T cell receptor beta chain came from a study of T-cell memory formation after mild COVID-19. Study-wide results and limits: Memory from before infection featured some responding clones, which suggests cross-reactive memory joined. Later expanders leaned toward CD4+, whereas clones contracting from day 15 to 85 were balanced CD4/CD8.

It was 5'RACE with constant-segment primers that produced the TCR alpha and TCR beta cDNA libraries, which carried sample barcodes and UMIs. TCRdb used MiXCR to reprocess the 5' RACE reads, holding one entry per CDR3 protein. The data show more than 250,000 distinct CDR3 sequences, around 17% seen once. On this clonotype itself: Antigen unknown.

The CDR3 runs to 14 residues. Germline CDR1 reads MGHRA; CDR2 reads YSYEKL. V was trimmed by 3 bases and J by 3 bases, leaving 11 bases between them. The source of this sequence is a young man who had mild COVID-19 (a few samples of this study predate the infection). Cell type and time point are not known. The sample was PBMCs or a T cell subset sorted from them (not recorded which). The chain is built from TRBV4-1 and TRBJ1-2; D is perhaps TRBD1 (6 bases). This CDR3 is CASSHGEGDYGYTF. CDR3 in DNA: TGCGCCAGCAGCCACGGCGAGGGGGACTATGGCTACACCTTC.